The present TCR beta chain was sequenced within a study of blood T cells in healthy people across ages. Whole-study results and caveats: Naive T cell percentage by flow cytometry tracked strongly with beta diversity. Considered underestimates were the diversity estimates obtained from one million T cells.

Germline values: CDR1 SQVTM, CDR2 ANQGSEA. Between the trimmed V and J ends, which lost 7 bases and 0 bases, there was a span of 9 bases. The CDR3 extends over 12 amino acids. The sample holds a few counts of this clonotype. Its cognate antigen is unknown. Isolated PBMCs totaled at least 6 million in each sample. Then a second PCR, running roughly 7 to 11 cycles, was carried out with a sample-barcoded 5' primer and a J-beta primer mix. TCRdb re-analysed the 5' RACE reads in MiXCR, keeping a single row per CDR3 protein. The sample contains roughly 1.9 million distinct CDR3 sequences, around 40% of which appear only once.

The rearrangement uses TRBV29-1 and TRBJ1-2; D ambiguous. The receptor comes from a human donor in good health. Specimen: blood. The CDR3 bases are TGCAGCGCGACGACGGCTAACTATGGCTACACCTTC. Amino acid sequence: CSATTANYGYTF.